This T cell receptor beta chain was captured in a study of CD4 and CD8 cells across lung adenocarcinoma regions. This clonotype ranks as medium-sized. Samples came from patients with localized non-small cell lung adenocarcinoma. J lost 1 base, V lost 6 bases, and 5 bases had no gene match. The V gene's germline CDR1 is MNHEY and CDR2 SVGAGI. This CDR3 is 14 amino acids long. One entry per CDR3 protein, called by TCRdb with MiXCR from the PCR reads. The table has some 11,000 distinct CDR3 sequences, roughly 53% seen once. The sample taken for sequencing was CD4+ T cells from the center of a lung tumor. This receptor was taken from a male donor with lung adenocarcinoma. The CD4 and CD8 labels of this study may be unreliable. This chain links TRBV6-5 with TRBJ2-7, with TRBD1 matching 8 bases. The DNA of the CDR3 is TGTGCCAGCAGGGCGGACAGGGTTTCCTACGAGCAGTACTTC. Its translation: CASRADRVSYEQYF.